This entry features one TCR beta chain sequence. The ends were cut back, 6 bases at V and 2 bases at J, with 14 bases in the middle. Germline loops: CDR1 MNHNS, CDR2 SASEGT. CDR3 length: 14 amino acids. This entry comes from a study of PD-1 blockade in classical Hodgkin lymphoma. The table came from immunoSEQ multiplex PCR; TCRdb's copy has only in-frame clones and leaves some out. The sample includes some 93,000 clones, roughly 73% of them seen just once. This sample's time point: cycle 4 day 1 (C4D1), after six to seven weeks of nivolumab. Brentuximab vedotin exposure varied among the patients, all of whom had relapsed after autologous stem cell transplantation.

The specimen was peripheral blood mononuclear cells (PBMCs), collected before the fourth cycle of nivolumab. The clonotype originates from a human donor with classical Hodgkin lymphoma. The V and J genes are TRBV6-1 and TRBJ2-7, with D possibly matching TRBD2 (6 bases). CDR3 sequence reads: CASSPGTLPYEQYF. The DNA for the CDR3 is TGTGCCAGCAGCCCCGGGACTCTTCCCTACGAGCAGTACTTC.